Sequencing of this TCR beta chain was carried out in a study of T-cell reconstitution after alpha-beta-depleted transplantation in children. The CDR3 is made up of 13 amino acids. The V end lost 1 base, the J end lost 6 bases, and 10 bases lay between the germline ends. CDR1 and CDR2 (germline): SQVTM, ANQGSEA. Unique molecular identifiers were built into the TCRbeta library. TCRdb reprocessed the PCR reads with MiXCR, giving one entry per CDR3 protein. The sample contains 500,000 to 600,000 distinct CDR3 sequences, 15% to 20% of which appear only once. The sequence derives from a human donor who donated a stem cell graft to a child with acute lymphoblastic leukemia. The sequenced sample was PBMCs from the stem cell graft donor, obtained from the stem cell graft. This chain connects TRBV29-1 to TRBJ2-1, with unresolved D. The CDR3 DNA reads TGCAGCGTTGAAGGAATCACCCCCAATGAGCAGTTCTTC. As protein: CSVEGITPNEQFF.